These 5 T cell receptor beta chains were sequenced from one sample in a study of beta chain features in type 1 diabetes. Overall study findings and caveats: The study found moderately but significantly shorter TCRB CDR3s in all four CD4+ subsets of Type 1 diabetes patients.

Sequenced material consisted of expressed TCRB transcripts (all of the isolated RNA was reverse transcribed). Data came from immunoSEQ multiplex PCR; TCRdb stores just in-frame clones and leaves some out. The sample has 30,000 or so clones, roughly two thirds seen once. What these receptors recognize is not known. The sequenced material came from Tregs from blood. The receptors derive from a woman aged 30 to 39 with type 1 diabetes.

This clone was recorded a few times. V is TRBV6-1 and J is TRBJ2-3, with TRBD1 matching over 10 bases. Germline V CDR1 and CDR2: MNHNS, SASEGT. V dropped 6 bases and J dropped 6; count of bases not matched to a gene: 6. CDR3 length: 14 amino acids. This chain's CDR3 is CASSKTGGWDTQYF. The CDR3 DNA reads TGTGCCAGCAGCAAGACAGGGGGCTGGGATACGCAGTATTTT.

V usage is TRBV6-6 and J usage is TRBJ1-1, with D possibly TRBD1 on 6 matching bases. Germline V gene lookup returns CDR1 MNHNY and CDR2 SVGAGI (reference sequence). CDR3 length: 15 amino acids. Trimming took 6 bases from V and 6 from J, leaving 20 bases between them. CDR3 DNA sequence: TGTGCCAGCAGGCCACACAGGGAGCGAACTTCTGAAGCTTTCTTT. Protein sequence: CASRPHRERTSEAFF.

The chain is built from TRBV28 and TRBJ1-4; a weak D match, TRBD1 (6 bases). The CDR3 has 14 amino acids. The germline CDR1 and CDR2 sequences are MDHEN and SYDVKM. V shed 6 bases and J shed 4 bases, with 12 bases lying between them. DNA for the CDR3: TGTGCCAGCAGCTTGGACAGTATTAATGAAAAACTGTTTTTT. This sequence encodes CASSLDSINEKLFF.

This clone was picked up one time. J is TRBJ1-1 and V is TRBV10-3, with 7 bases lining up with TRBD1. Germline CDR1 is ENHRY and CDR2 is SYGVKD. Trimming cost V 4 bases and J 6 bases; bases outside gene matches: 2. This CDR3 is 12 amino acids long. The CDR3 is CAISVTGAEAFF. The CDR3 DNA reads TGTGCCATCAGTGTCACAGGGGCTGAAGCTTTCTTT.

The chain carries TRBV18 and TRBJ2-1, with D perhaps matching TRBD2 (5 bases). Trimming cost V 2 bases and J 8 bases, with 19 bases left between them. The CDR3 is 16 amino acids. The germline V gene encodes CDR1 KGHSH and CDR2 LQKENI. As DNA, the CDR3 is TGTGCCAGCTCACCAATCCCCTACGGGATCGGCGATGAGCAGTTCTTC. The encoded protein is CASSPIPYGIGDEQFF. The full variable domain, in which reference TRBV18 and TRBJ2-1 provide the parts outside the CDR3, is NAGVMQNPRHLVRRRGQEARLRCSPMKGHSHVYWYRQLPEEGLKFMVYLQKENIIDESGMPKERFSAEFPKEGPSILRIQQVVRGDSAAYFCASSPIPYGIGDEQFFGPGTRLTVL.